These 17 T cell receptor beta chains originate from one sample sequenced in a study of T cell responses to AZD1222 COVID-19 vaccine. Repertoires were generated with immunoSEQ multiplex PCR, while TCRdb's copy carries only in-frame clones and drops some. The sample records 100,000 to 150,000 clones, 80% to 90% being singletons. Sequences were derived from peripheral blood, sampled 28 days after the second AZD1222 dose. The receptors originated from an adult who received the AZD1222 COVID-19 vaccine.

The chain links TRBV5-6 to TRBJ1-1; TRBD1 matches at 9 bases. Germline CDR1 SGHDT, CDR2 YYEEEE. Trimming cost V 4 bases and J 5 bases; bases outside gene matches: 12. This CDR3 contains 16 residues. The DNA of the CDR3 is TGTGCCAGCAGCCCCAGCGCGGGACAGGGTGGGACTGAAGCTTTCTTT. It yields the protein CASSPSAGQGGTEAFF.

J is TRBJ2-7 and V is TRBV19; possible D gene TRBD2, 6 bases. The CDR3 has 14 amino acids. Trimming removed 5 bases at V and 5 bases at J, with 16 bases between. CDR1 and CDR2 (germline): LNHDA, SQIVND (reference sequence). The CDR3 DNA reads TGTGCCAGTAGTTTCGGGAGTCTGGGCCACGAGCAGTACTTC. Its protein product is CASSFGSLGHEQYF. Full variable domain (missing parts from reference TRBV19 and TRBJ2-7): DGGITQSPKYLFRKEGQNVTLSCEQNLNHDAMYWYRQDPGQGLRLIYYSQIVNDFQKGDIAEGYSVSREKKESFPLTVTSAQKNPTAFYLCASSFGSLGHEQYFGPGTRLTVT.

The V gene is TRBV14, the J gene TRBJ2-3; D may be TRBD2 (5 bases). The CDR3 is 16 residues long. Germline CDR1 reads SGHDN; CDR2 reads FVKESK. V was trimmed by 1 base and J by 0 bases, leaving 11 bases between them. The CDR3 here is CASSQGRWASTDTQYF. DNA of the CDR3: TGTGCCAGCAGCCAAGGGAGGTGGGCGAGCACAGATACGCAGTATTTT.

CDR3 residues: CASNNRVRNQPQHF. The DNA for the CDR3 is TGTGCCAGTAACAACAGGGTCCGCAATCAGCCCCAGCATTTT. This sequence joins TRBV19 and TRBJ1-5; D is perhaps TRBD1 (6 bases). Trimming shortened V by 7 bases and J by 2 bases, and 12 bases separated the two germline ends. The germline CDR1 and CDR2 sequences are LNHDA and SQIVND (reference sequence). CDR3 length equals 14 residues.

The chain has TRBV13 and TRBJ2-3; D is unresolved. Germline V lookup: CDR1 PRHDT, CDR2 FYEKMQ (reference sequence). Deletions cut 4 bases from V and 3 bases from J, with 2 bases between. The CDR3 sequence is 11 residues long. CDR3 nucleotides: TGTGCCAGCAGCTATACAGATACGCAGTATTTT. Translated: CASSYTDTQYF.

V gene TRBV7-9 combines with J gene TRBJ2-7; tentatively, D is TRBD2 (6 bases). V lost 6 bases and J lost 5, with 23 bases in between. Per the germline V gene, CDR1 is SEHNR and CDR2 is FQNEAQ (reference sequence). The CDR3 sequence is 16 residues long. CDR3 sequence: CASRPTRAGGKHEQYF. CDR3 coding DNA: TGTGCCAGCAGACCTACCCGGGCTGGCGGGAAACACGAGCAGTACTTC.

The chain employs TRBV3-1 (or the pseudogene TRBV3-2) and TRBJ1-3; D possibly corresponds to TRBD1 (5 bases). Trimming left V 8 bases short and J 3 bases short, with 11 bases between. The CDR3 contains 13 residues. Looked up from germline, CDR1 is LGHDT and CDR2 is YNNKEL (reference sequence). The CDR3 nucleotides read TGTGCCAGCCGCGTCGGGGGTGGAAACACCATATATTTT. Translating it yields CASRVGGGNTIYF.

V is TRBV5-6 and J is TRBJ2-2; TRBD2 matches 9 bases. The germline gives CDR1 SGHDT, CDR2 YYEEEE. CDR3 length equals 17 residues. Trimming at V came to 5 bases and at J to 5 bases, leaving 13 bases not matched to a gene. The CDR3: CASSPRGLAGVTGELFF. The CDR3 DNA sequence: TGTGCCAGCAGTCCCCGCGGATTAGCGGGGGTTACCGGGGAGCTGTTTTTT.

This chain joins TRBV5-1 and TRBJ1-4, with unresolved D. The V and J ends lost 0 bases and 8 bases respectively, with 17 bases between them. The germline V gene encodes CDR1 SGHRS and CDR2 YFSETQ. The CDR3 consists of 16 residues. The CDR3 DNA follows: TGCGCCAGCAGCTTGGCCAGGCCACCATCGGGAGAAAAACTGTTTTTT. Translating it yields CASSLARPPSGEKLFF.

This chain joins TRBV9 and TRBJ2-5, with 8 bases lining up with TRBD2. This CDR3 has 13 amino acids. J was trimmed by 4 bases and V by 5 bases; bases with no gene match: 4. From germline, CDR1 is SGDLS and CDR2 YYNGEE. CDR3 nucleotide sequence: TGTGCCAGCAGTCGCAGCGGGGGAGAGACCCAGTACTTC. As protein: CASSRSGGETQYF.

The rearrangement uses TRBV6-5 and TRBJ1-5; D gene unclear. Trimming shortened V by 6 bases and J by 4 bases, and 13 bases separated the two germline ends. The CDR3 covers 14 residues. Germline V gene data show CDR1 as MNHEY and CDR2 as SVGAGI. CDR3 nucleotide sequence: TGTGCCAGCAGCTCAGGTTTCGGAAATCAGCCCCAGCATTTT. Translation: CASSSGFGNQPQHF.

The chain employs TRBV3-1 (or the pseudogene TRBV3-2) and TRBJ2-1, with D hard to call. Trimming shortened V by 0 bases and J by 6 bases, and 9 bases separated the two germline ends. Per the germline V gene, CDR1 is LGHDT and CDR2 is YNNKEL (reference sequence). This CDR3 contains 14 residues. CDR3 nucleotides: TGTGCCAGCAGCCAAGAGATCACATCCAATGAGCAGTTCTTC. This encodes CASSQEITSNEQFF.

This clone has only one observation. This chain uses TRBV9 with TRBJ1-2; 7 bases map to TRBD1. This CDR3 comprises 13 residues. Trimming took 3 bases from V and 3 from J; bases not matched to a gene: 2. The germline gives CDR1 SGDLS, CDR2 YYNGEE. CDR3 sequence (DNA): TGTGCCAGCAGCGGCGACAGGGACTATGGCTACACCTTC. Its translation: CASSGDRDYGYTF.

The J gene is TRBJ1-4, the V gene TRBV9, with 8 bases identical to TRBD1. After removal of 3 bases from V and 1 base from J, the junction contained 5 bases not matched to a gene. This CDR3 has 16 amino acids. The germline CDR1 and CDR2 sequences are SGDLS and YYNGEE. CDR3 sequence reads: CASSAPRGRTNEKLFF. Written as DNA, the CDR3 is TGTGCCAGCAGCGCTCCCAGGGGGCGAACTAATGAAAAACTGTTTTTT.

The chain joins TRBV15 to TRBJ1-1, with D possibly TRBD1 on 5 matching bases. The CDR3 totals 14 residues. Trimming removed 9 bases at V and 4 bases at J, with 18 bases between. Germline-derived CDR1 and CDR2 are LNHNV and YYDKDF (reference sequence). CDR3 sequence (DNA): TGTGCCACTCGAACCGGGACTGCCGGCACTGAAGCTTTCTTT. This codes for CATRTGTAGTEAFF.

The rearrangement uses TRBV7-8 and TRBJ1-4; D ambiguous. The CDR3 length is 15 residues. Germline V CDR1 and CDR2: SGHVS, FQNEAQ. Trimming removed 5 bases from V and 7 bases from J, with 17 bases in between. This chain's CDR3 is CASSVNRASGEKLFF. CDR3 sequence (DNA): TGTGCCAGCAGCGTAAACAGAGCATCGGGTGAAAAACTGTTTTTT.

The rearrangement links TRBV15 to TRBJ2-7; D possibly corresponds to TRBD1 (7 bases). Germline V gives CDR1 LNHNV, CDR2 YYDKDF (reference sequence). The CDR3 contains 15 residues. The V end was cut by 0 bases, the J end by 5 bases, with 14 bases between. CDR3 coding DNA: TGTGCCACCAGCAGAGATCGGAGGGGGCGGGACGAGCAGTACTTC. This encodes CATSRDRRGRDEQYF.